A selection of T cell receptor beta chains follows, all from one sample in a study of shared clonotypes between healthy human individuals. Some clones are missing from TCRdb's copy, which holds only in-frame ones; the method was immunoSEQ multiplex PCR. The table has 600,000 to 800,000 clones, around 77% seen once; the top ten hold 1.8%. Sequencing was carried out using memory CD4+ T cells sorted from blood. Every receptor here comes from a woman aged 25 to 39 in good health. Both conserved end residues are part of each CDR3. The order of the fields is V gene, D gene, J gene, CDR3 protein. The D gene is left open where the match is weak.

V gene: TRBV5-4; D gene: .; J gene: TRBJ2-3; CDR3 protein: CASSINVAPDTQYF
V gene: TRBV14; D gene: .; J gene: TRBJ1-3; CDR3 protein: CASSQRGGTGNTIYF
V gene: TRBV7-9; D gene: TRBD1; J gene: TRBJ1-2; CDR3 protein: CASSLGKVGQGARQGYTF
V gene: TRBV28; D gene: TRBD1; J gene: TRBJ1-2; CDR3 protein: CASSRGQGANYGYTF
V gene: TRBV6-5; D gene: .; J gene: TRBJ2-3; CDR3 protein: CATLFTDTQYF
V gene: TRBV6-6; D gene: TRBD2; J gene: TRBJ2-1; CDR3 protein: CASKEGTSGSIQFF
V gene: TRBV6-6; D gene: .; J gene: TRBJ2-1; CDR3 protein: CASWTRPDNEQFF
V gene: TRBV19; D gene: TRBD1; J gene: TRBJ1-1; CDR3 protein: CASSLRDSLLNAEAFF
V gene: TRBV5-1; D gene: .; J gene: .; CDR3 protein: CASSGFSYEQYF
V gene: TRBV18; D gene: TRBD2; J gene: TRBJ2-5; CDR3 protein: CASSPSPSGQETQYF
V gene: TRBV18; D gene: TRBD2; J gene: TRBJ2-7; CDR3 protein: CASSPWGVQRGSYEQYF
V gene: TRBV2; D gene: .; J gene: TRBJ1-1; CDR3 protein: CASSVIRGNTEAFF
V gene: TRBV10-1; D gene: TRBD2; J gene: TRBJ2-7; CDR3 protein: CASQPGLAGHYEQYF
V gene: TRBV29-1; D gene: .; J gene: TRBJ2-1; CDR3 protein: CSIYLQGSEQFF
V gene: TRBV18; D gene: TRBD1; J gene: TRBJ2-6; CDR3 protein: CASSPGTGAGANVLTF
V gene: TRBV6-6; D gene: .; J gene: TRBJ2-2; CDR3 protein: CASSYSPGGTGELFF
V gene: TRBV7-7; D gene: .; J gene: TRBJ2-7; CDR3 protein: CASSPGTSHEQYF
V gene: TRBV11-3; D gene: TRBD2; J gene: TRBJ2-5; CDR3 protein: CASSSATSDQETQYF
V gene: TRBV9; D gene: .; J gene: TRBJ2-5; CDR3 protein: CASSVVTGPQETQYF
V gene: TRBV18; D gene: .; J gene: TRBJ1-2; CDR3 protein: CASSPVQANYGYTF
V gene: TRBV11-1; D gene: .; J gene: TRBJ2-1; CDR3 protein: CASSLFETYNEQFF
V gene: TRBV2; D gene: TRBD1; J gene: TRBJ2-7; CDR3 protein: CASTEQGSSYEQYF
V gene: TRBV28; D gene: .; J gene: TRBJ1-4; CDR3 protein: CASSLGPGRRSNEKLFF
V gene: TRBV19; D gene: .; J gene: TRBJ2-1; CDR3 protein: CASSISGISYNEQFF
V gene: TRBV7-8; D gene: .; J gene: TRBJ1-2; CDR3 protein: CASSLGSRGYGYTF
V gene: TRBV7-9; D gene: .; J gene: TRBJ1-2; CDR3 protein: CASSLGSGDYGYTF
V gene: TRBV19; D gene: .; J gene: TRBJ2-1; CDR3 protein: CASSIPAGSGNNEQFF